Below are 20 T cell receptor beta chains sequenced from a single sample in a study of control samples from healthy donors and cancer patients. This table comes from immunoSEQ multiplex PCR, and its TCRdb copy is limited to in-frame clones, with some not included. The table includes roughly 130,000 clones, 70% to 90% detected once. Sequencing used blood. The receptors originated from a man in his fifties or sixties in good health.

The chain links TRBV7-9 to TRBJ2-1, with D possibly called TRBD1 or TRBD2 (6 bases each). V was pared by 1 base and J by 8 bases, with 15 bases between. The germline V gene encodes CDR1 SEHNR and CDR2 FQNEAQ (reference sequence). The CDR3 is 15 amino acids. The CDR3 here is CASSLGLVGGHEQFF. CDR3 DNA: TGTGCCAGCAGCTTAGGGCTTGTGGGGGGCCATGAGCAGTTCTTC.

V usage is TRBV2 and J usage is TRBJ1-1, with a tentative D call TRBD1 (5 bases). CDR1 and CDR2 (germline): SNHLY, FYNNEI. The CDR3 length is 12 residues. With 7 bases removed from V and 5 bases from J, the gap between germline ends came to 11 bases. The CDR3 reads CASTQGGTEAFF. DNA of the CDR3: TGTGCCAGCACGCAGGGAGGGACTGAAGCTTTCTTT.

This sequence joins TRBV7-9 and TRBJ2-1; 11 bases map to TRBD2. Trimming took 2 bases from V and 3 from J; bases not matched to a gene: 6. CDR3 size: 17 residues. Germline CDR1 reads SEHNR; CDR2 reads FQNEAQ (reference sequence). The CDR3 DNA is TGTGCCAGCAGCTTACGTGCTAGCGGGGGGAACTACAATGAGCAGTTCTTC. This sequence encodes CASSLRASGGNYNEQFF.

The chain recombines TRBV7-9 with TRBJ1-6; unclear D gene. Trimming cost V 5 bases and J 13 bases, with 18 bases left between them. Germline assignment: CDR1 SEHNR and CDR2 FQNEAQ (reference sequence). The length of the CDR3 is 14 residues. CDR3 amino acids: CASSISDPMGPLHF. Written as DNA, the CDR3 is TGTGCCAGCAGCATCTCGGACCCCATGGGCCCCCTCCACTTT.

The chain employs TRBV28 and TRBJ2-2; the D gene is possibly TRBD2 (6 bases). V was pared by 3 bases and J by 5 bases, with 19 bases between. This CDR3 is 17 amino acids long. Germline V CDR1 and CDR2: MDHEN, SYDVKM. The CDR3 nucleotides are TGTGCCAGCAGTTTGGCGGCTGGAGCGGGCGGTACCGGGGAGCTGTTTTTT. The encoded protein is CASSLAAGAGGTGELFF. Supplemented by reference TRBV28 and TRBJ2-2, the full variable domain reads DVKVTQSSRYLVKRTGEKVFLECVQDMDHENMFWYRQDPGLGLRLIYFSYDVKMKEKGDIPEGYSVSREKKERFSLILESASTNQTSMYLCASSLAAGAGGTGELFFGEGSRLTVL.

V usage is TRBV5-4 and J usage is TRBJ2-7; tentative D call: TRBD2 (5 bases). Germline loops: CDR1 SGHNT, CDR2 YYREEE (reference sequence). The CDR3 has 13 residues. The germline V and J ends were trimmed by 0 bases and 7 bases, with 11 bases remaining between them. This chain's CDR3 is CASSLVGSREQYF. The CDR3, as DNA: TGTGCCAGCAGCTTGGTTGGGAGCCGGGAGCAGTACTTC.

The J gene is TRBJ1-2, the V gene TRBV28; no clear D gene. Trimming cost V 4 bases and J 7 bases, with 19 bases left between them. The germline gives CDR1 MDHEN, CDR2 SYDVKM. The length of the CDR3 is 15 residues. CDR3 in amino acids: CASSSRGRFFPGYTF. The DNA for the CDR3 is TGTGCCAGCAGTTCGCGAGGACGGTTCTTTCCTGGCTACACCTTC.

The chain joins TRBV6-6 to TRBJ1-2; unclear D gene. CDR1 and CDR2 from the germline V gene are MNHNY and SVGAGI (reference sequence). The CDR3 has 11 residues. Trimming pared 6 bases from V and 4 bases from J, leaving 6 bases between. The CDR3 sequence is CASSPGYGYTF. Written as DNA, the CDR3 is TGTGCCAGCAGCCCGGGCTATGGCTACACCTTC.

This clone was recorded only once. The chain joins TRBV7-9 to TRBJ2-5, with D hard to call. Looked up from germline, CDR1 is SEHNR and CDR2 is FQNEAQ (reference sequence). This CDR3 comprises 15 residues. Trimming removed 0 bases at V and 3 bases at J, with 11 bases between. This CDR3 reads CASSLAGWQEETQYF. The DNA for the CDR3 is TGTGCCAGCAGCTTAGCAGGGTGGCAGGAAGAGACCCAGTACTTC.

The chain employs TRBV7-2 and TRBJ2-3; the D gene is possibly TRBD1 (6 bases). V was cut by 4 bases and J by 6 bases, with 14 bases left in between. The CDR3 sequence is 14 residues long. Germline CDR1 reads SGHTA; CDR2 reads FQGNSA. CDR3 nucleotides: TGTGCCAGCAGCTCTCAACCGACAGGCGATACGCAGTATTTT. This codes for CASSSQPTGDTQYF.

The chain uses TRBV9 and TRBJ2-1; 8 bases are shared with TRBD1. This CDR3 comprises 17 residues. Looked up from germline, CDR1 is SGDLS and CDR2 is YYNGEE. Trimming took 5 bases from V and 2 from J; bases not matched to a gene: 12. In nucleotides, the CDR3 is TGTGCCAGCAGTGCCACAACAGGGGGTTCAACCTACAATGAGCAGTTCTTC. This encodes CASSATTGGSTYNEQFF.

The gene calls are TRBV19 and TRBJ1-3, with D hard to call. The V gene's germline CDR1 is LNHDA and CDR2 SQIVND (reference sequence). CDR3 size: 17 residues. With 5 bases removed from V and 0 bases from J, the gap between germline ends came to 17 bases. CDR3 DNA: TGTGCCAGTAGTTTATCTTGGCTTTTGAGCTCTGGAAACACCATATATTTT. Its protein is CASSLSWLLSSGNTIYF. Together with reference TRBV19 and TRBJ1-3, the CDR3 gives the full variable domain: DGGITQSPKYLFRKEGQNVTLSCEQNLNHDAMYWYRQDPGQGLRLIYYSQIVNDFQKGDIAEGYSVSREKKESFPLTVTSAQKNPTAFYLCASSLSWLLSSGNTIYFGEGSWLTVV.

The V and J genes are TRBV9 and TRBJ2-1; 9 bases fit TRBD1. Germline loops: CDR1 SGDLS, CDR2 YYNGEE. This CDR3 has 17 residues. The V gene end was trimmed by 4 bases and the J gene end by 2 bases; junction bases not matched to a gene: 10. CDR3 protein: CASSPRTGAETYNEQFF. DNA of the CDR3: TGTGCCAGCAGCCCCAGGACAGGGGCCGAGACCTACAATGAGCAGTTCTTC.

The rearrangement joins TRBV18 to TRBJ2-1, with TRBD2 matching 10 bases. The CDR3 is 17 residues long. Germline CDR1 KGHSH, CDR2 LQKENI. J gave up 9 bases and V 3 bases, and 14 bases lay outside the gene matches. This CDR3 is CASSPYFTSGEGGEQFF. CDR3 DNA sequence: TGTGCCAGCTCACCCTACTTCACTAGCGGGGAAGGGGGTGAGCAGTTCTTC.

This chain links TRBV7-9 with TRBJ1-1; 7 bases agree with TRBD1. The CDR3 extends over 14 amino acids. Losses at the gene ends were 5 bases for V and 5 bases for J; bases not matched to a gene: 8. In germline, CDR1 is SEHNR, CDR2 FQNEAQ (reference sequence). For the CDR3, the DNA is TGTGCCAGCAGCCAAAATCAGGGGGAGACTGAAGCTTTCTTT. Its translation: CASSQNQGETEAFF.

In this sample, this clone turned up once. V and J are TRBV7-8 and TRBJ1-5; possible D gene TRBD1, 5 bases. The CDR3 sequence is 17 residues long. CDR1 is SGHVS, CDR2 FQNEAQ, per germline. With 3 bases removed from V and 0 bases from J, the gap between germline ends came to 15 bases. The CDR3 is CASSFDAGQYSNQPQHF. For the CDR3, the DNA is TGTGCCAGCAGCTTCGACGCAGGGCAGTATAGCAATCAGCCCCAGCATTTT.

The V gene is TRBV7-8, the J gene TRBJ2-7; maybe TRBD1 (5 bases). The CDR3 runs to 15 residues. The V gene lost 5 bases and the J gene lost 2 bases, with 16 bases spanning the gap. Per germline, CDR1 SGHVS and CDR2 FQNEAQ. The CDR3 region has the DNA TGTGCCAGCAGCGGAGCCAAGGACACCCCCTACGAGCAGTACTTC. Amino acids: CASSGAKDTPYEQYF.

The CDR3 spells CASSAQGGTGSNQPQHF. DNA of the CDR3: TGTGCCAGCAGCGCCCAGGGGGGGACAGGTAGCAATCAGCCCCAGCATTTT. The chain joins TRBV2 to TRBJ1-5; TRBD1 agrees at 8 bases. The CDR3 loop spans 17 amino acids. Germline trimming cut 6 bases from V and 0 bases from J; bases unmatched to any gene: 10. Germline V CDR1 and CDR2: SNHLY, FYNNEI.

CDR3 in DNA: TGTGCCAGCAGCTCAACTACGACAGGGGGGTATTCACCCCTCCACTTT. Translated, it gives CASSSTTTGGYSPLHF. The rearrangement uses TRBV7-9 and TRBJ1-6, with 9 bases aligning to TRBD1. The CDR3 covers 16 residues. Per the germline V gene, CDR1 is SEHNR and CDR2 is FQNEAQ (reference sequence). V lost 4 bases and J lost 8; bases outside the gene matches: 9. Full variable domain (outside the CDR3, taken from reference TRBV7-9 and TRBJ1-6): DTGVSQNPRHKITKRGQNVTFRCDPISEHNRLYWYRQTLGQGPEFLTYFQNEAQLEKSRLLSDRFSAERPKGSFSTLEIQRTEQGDSAMYLCASSSTTTGGYSPLHFGNGTRLTVT.

The chain joins TRBV24-1 to TRBJ2-5; D is undetermined. CDR1 is KGHDR and CDR2 is SFDVKD in the germline V gene. Trimming took 2 bases from V and 1 from J, leaving 10 bases between them. There are 15 residues in the CDR3. The DNA of the CDR3 is TGTGCCACCAGTGATTCCTACCGGGCCCAAGAGACCCAGTACTTC. As protein: CATSDSYRAQETQYF.